This note documents a single T cell receptor beta chain sequence. Its antigen is not known. The entry originates in a study of cytomegalovirus exposure and HLA in healthy donors. The donors were part of the validation cohort, which consisted of about 130 subjects and was separate from the first cohort of 666 subjects. Trimming removed 0 bases from V and 4 bases from J, with 12 bases in between. This CDR3 contains 15 residues. The germline gives CDR1 LGHNA, CDR2 YSLEER. This table comes from immunoSEQ multiplex PCR, and its TCRdb copy is limited to in-frame clones, with some not included. The sample yields some 150,000 clones, roughly nine tenths seen once. The study's findings and limits: In the 120 validation repertoires, a later analysis found that first-cohort TCR clusters tended to co-occur.

V usage is TRBV4-3 and J usage is TRBJ1-2, with a weak D call TRBD1 (6 bases). The TCR originated in a man younger than 35 in good health and CMV-seropositive. The sample was PBMCs. The chain's CDR3 is CASSQERGNPYGYTF. DNA of the CDR3: TGCGCCAGCAGCCAAGAAAGGGGGAATCCCTATGGCTACACCTTC.